This TCR beta chain comes out of a study of shared clonotypes between healthy human individuals. General observations from the study: Represented diversity (both genetic and exposure-history) was limited by the small number of donors. It was the non-shared clonotypes that had lower generation probabilities than clonotypes shared by all four donors.

Of note for this clone: Its antigen is as yet unknown.

Generated by immunoSEQ multiplex PCR, the TCRdb table keeps only in-frame clones and is missing some. The table lists around 600,000 clones, approximately 97% of them singletons. CD4+ cells were split into CD45RA+ naive and CD45RA-negative memory subsets. This CDR3 is built from 12 residues. V dropped 6 bases and J dropped 3 bases, with 9 bases sitting between them. The germline V gene has CDR1 SNHLY and CDR2 FYNNEI. The sample consisted of naive CD4+ T cells sorted from blood. Described subset: CD45RA+ positively selected. The chain links TRBV2 to TRBJ2-7; the D is unclear. The receptor was derived from a woman aged 25 to 39 in good health. CDR3 sequence reads: CASRFGSYEQYF. The DNA of the CDR3 is TGTGCCAGCAGGTTCGGCAGCTACGAGCAGTACTTC.